This section outlines one T cell receptor beta chain sequence together with its context. These data originate in a study of blood T cell repertoires in COVID-19. Study in general: The United States, Italy and Spain supplied acute and convalescent COVID-19 samples. T cells, B-cell-depleted T cells, or PBMCs supplied cDNA or gDNA.

Seattle patients were enrolled while actively infected and followed longitudinally. Data came from immunoSEQ multiplex PCR; TCRdb stores just in-frame clones and leaves some out. The sample consists of hundreds of thousands of clones, about 91% of them appearing once. The germline CDR1 and CDR2 sequences are LNHDA and SQIVND (reference sequence). The CDR3 runs to 15 residues. Germline trimming cut 4 bases from V and 0 bases from J; bases unmatched to any gene: 6. This clonotype was sampled from a woman aged 50 to 60 with COVID-19, enrolled during active disease. Specimen: peripheral blood. The chain couples TRBV19 to TRBJ2-7, with 7 bases that match TRBD1. The CDR3 region has the DNA TGTGCCAGTAGTAAGGTCCGGGACAGCTCCTACGAGCAGTACTTC. It translates to CASSKVRDSSYEQYF.